The 24 T cell receptor beta chains listed next were all sequenced from one sample in a study of blood T cell repertoires in COVID-19. This table comes from immunoSEQ multiplex PCR, and its TCRdb copy is limited to in-frame clones, with some not included. The profile shows 200,000 to 250,000 clones, around four fifths of them singletons. The sample was peripheral blood. The origin of the receptors is a man aged 50 to 59 with active or convalescent COVID-19.

J is TRBJ2-1 and V is TRBV25-1, with a possible D match to TRBD2 (5 bases). V lost 5 bases and J lost 7, with 21 bases in between. The CDR3 contains 16 residues. Germline CDR1 is MGHDK and CDR2 is SYGVNS. DNA for the CDR3: TGTGCCAGCAGTCCCAAAGGGAGCTCGGGTTGGAATGAGCAGTTCTTC. It translates to CASSPKGSSGWNEQFF.

The V and J genes are TRBV29-1 and TRBJ2-3, with 14 bases lining up with TRBD2. Germline CDR1 is SQVTM and CDR2 is ANQGSEA. V was clipped by 0 bases and J by 4 bases; unmatched bases: 9. The CDR3 sequence is 18 residues long. The DNA of the CDR3 is TGCAGCGTTGAAGAAGGTCTGGGACTAGCGGGAGACTCAGATACGCAGTATTTT. This codes for CSVEEGLGLAGDSDTQYF.

J is TRBJ2-7 and V is TRBV5-4; the match to TRBD2 covers 10 bases. Germline assignment: CDR1 SGHNT and CDR2 YYREEE (reference sequence). With 4 bases clipped from V and 4 bases from J, the junction kept 5 bases outside the gene matches. The CDR3 contains 14 residues. CDR3 DNA sequence: TGTGCCAGCAGCAGGGCTAGCGGGAGTTACGAGCAGTACTTC. It encodes CASSRASGSYEQYF.

This clone has a single count. This rearrangement joins TRBV29-1 to TRBJ2-3, with 7 bases that match TRBD2. The junction had 11 bases not matched to a gene; V was cut back by 7 bases and J by 4 bases. This CDR3 comprises 14 residues. Germline CDR1 SQVTM, CDR2 ANQGSEA. This CDR3 reads CSALSGPVPDTQYF. CDR3 DNA: TGCAGCGCCCTTAGCGGGCCGGTACCAGATACGCAGTATTTT.

This rearrangement joins TRBV7-8 to TRBJ1-1; D possibly corresponds to TRBD1 (6 bases). CDR3 length: 13 amino acids. The germline CDR1 and CDR2 sequences are SGHVS and FQNEAQ. The V end was cut by 2 bases, the J end by 7 bases, with 11 bases between. For the CDR3, the DNA is TGTGCCAGCAGCTTACGAACAGGGCTTGAAGCTTTCTTT. Protein: CASSLRTGLEAFF.

On this clone itself: The junction shows a germline mismatch at one end, possibly a read error. The V gene is TRBV7-9, the J gene TRBJ1-2, with 8 positions matching TRBD1. The CDR3 is 12 amino acids. CDR1 and CDR2 from the germline V gene are SEHNR and FQNEAQ (reference sequence). For the CDR3, the DNA is TGTGCCGGCAGAGACAGGGGCAATGGCTACACCTTC. Translated: CAGRDRGNGYTF.

The chain uses TRBV10-1 and TRBJ1-1; 9 bases match TRBD1. There are 15 residues in the CDR3. Germline V gene data show CDR1 as WNHNN and CDR2 as SYGVQD (reference sequence). Trimming took 4 bases from V and 3 from J; bases not matched to a gene: 6. CDR3 protein: CASSVNRGPDTEAFF. The CDR3 DNA follows: TGCGCCAGCAGTGTAAACAGGGGGCCGGACACTGAAGCTTTCTTT.

V usage is TRBV7-2 and J usage is TRBJ2-7, with 11 bases matching TRBD2. CDR1 SGHTA and CDR2 FQGNSA come from the germline V gene. The CDR3 runs to 16 residues. Trimming cost V 1 base and J 5 bases; bases outside gene matches: 7. The CDR3 DNA sequence: TGTGCCAGCAGCTTAGTTCGGGCTAGCGGGAGGAACGAGCAGTACTTC. Translated: CASSLVRASGRNEQYF. The complete variable domain, with remaining parts taken from reference TRBV7-2 and TRBJ2-7, reads GAGVSQSPSNKVTEKGKDVELRCDPISGHTALYWYRQSLGQGLEFLIYFQGNSAPDKSGLPSDRFSAERTGGSVSTLTIQRTQQEDSAVYLCASSLVRASGRNEQYFGPGTRLTVT.

J is TRBJ2-7 and V is TRBV6-1, with D uncertain. The V end was cut by 0 bases, the J end by 3 bases, with 18 bases between. CDR1 is MNHNS, CDR2 SASEGT, per germline. This CDR3 spans 17 amino acids. The DNA of the CDR3 is TGTGCCAGCAGTGAAGCGCTTCGAGTCGAAACTTTCTACGAGCAGTACTTC. Translation: CASSEALRVETFYEQYF.

CDR3 residues: CAIRTGEFYGYTF. CDR3 in DNA: TGTGCCATCAGAACTGGGGAGTTCTATGGCTACACCTTC. The chain combines TRBV28 with TRBJ1-2; D not resolved. CDR3 size: 13 residues. Germline V CDR1 and CDR2: MDHEN, SYDVKM. V shed 10 bases and J shed 4 bases, with 16 bases lying between them.

The chain carries TRBV20-1 and TRBJ1-2; maybe TRBD1 (6 bases). With 2 bases removed from V and 10 bases from J, the gap between germline ends came to 11 bases. Germline V gene sequence: CDR1 DFQATT, CDR2 SNEGSKA (reference sequence). The CDR3 runs 11 residues. The CDR3 DNA reads TGCAGTGCTAGAAGACAGGCTATCTACACCTTC. Its protein is CSARRQAIYTF.

The V call is TRBV10-2, the J call TRBJ2-2; D perhaps matches TRBD2 (6 bases). The germline gives CDR1 WSHSY, CDR2 SAAADI. The CDR3 runs 11 residues. The V end was cut by 7 bases, the J end by 6 bases, with 6 bases between. The CDR3 sequence: CASTGAGELFF. CDR3 sequence (DNA): TGCGCCAGCACGGGGGCCGGGGAGCTGTTTTTT.

The CDR3 DNA reads as TGCGCCAGCAGCTTGGAGGCGGCGAGAACGGGCGAGCAGTACTTC. Its protein product is CASSLEAARTGEQYF. The genes are TRBV5-1 and TRBJ2-7; D gene ambiguous. Trimming stripped 0 bases from V and 6 bases from J, with 16 bases between. This CDR3 is 15 amino acids long. Germline V CDR1 and CDR2: SGHRS, YFSETQ.

The rearrangement links TRBV6-5 to TRBJ2-7; 13 nucleotides match TRBD2. Germline V gives CDR1 MNHEY, CDR2 SVGAGI. This CDR3 spans 14 amino acids. Losses at the gene ends were 7 bases for V and 2 bases for J; bases not matched to a gene: 2. The CDR3: CASTGLAGTYEQYF. The CDR3, as DNA: TGTGCCAGCACGGGACTAGCGGGGACCTACGAGCAGTACTTC.

V gene TRBV30 combines with J gene TRBJ1-2; perhaps TRBD1 as D (5 bases). Germline V gives CDR1 GTSNPN, CDR2 SVGIG (reference sequence). CDR3 length: 12 amino acids. V was trimmed by 2 bases and J by 7 bases, leaving 11 bases between them. The CDR3 is CAWSKGGAGYTF. In DNA form, the CDR3 reads TGTGCCTGGAGTAAGGGTGGGGCTGGCTACACCTTC.

The chain combines TRBV28 with TRBJ2-2, with 10 bases matching TRBD2. The V and J ends lost 1 base and 6 bases, in that order; junction bases with no gene match: 2. The CDR3 has 15 residues. Germline V gene lookup returns CDR1 MDHEN and CDR2 SYDVKM. CDR3: CASSLLAGGPGELFF. CDR3 in DNA: TGTGCCAGCAGTTTATTAGCGGGAGGACCCGGGGAGCTGTTTTTT.

The chain employs TRBV27 and TRBJ2-1; the match to TRBD2 covers 13 bases. V shed 2 bases and J 6 bases; nucleotides not matched to a gene: 7. Germline CDR1 MNHEY, CDR2 SMNVEV (reference sequence). The CDR3 extends over 17 amino acids. The CDR3 DNA follows: TGTGCCAGCAGTTTAACAAGACTAGCGGGGGGTATCAATGAGCAGTTCTTC. This translates into CASSLTRLAGGINEQFF.

The CDR3 DNA reads as TGTGCCACCAGCCCCGACAGGGTTTCCTACGAGCAGTACTTC. Amino acids: CATSPDRVSYEQYF. The chain carries TRBV15 and TRBJ2-7; 7 nucleotides agree with TRBD1. Germline CDR1 is LNHNV and CDR2 is YYDKDF (reference sequence). With 5 bases clipped from V and 1 base from J, the junction kept 5 bases outside the gene matches. CDR3 length: 14 residues.

The V call is TRBV14, the J call TRBJ2-1; D is ambiguous. Germline loops: CDR1 SGHDN, CDR2 FVKESK. V shed 1 base and J shed 10 bases, with 11 bases lying between them. This CDR3 has 13 amino acids. The CDR3 region is CASSQVRVSEQFF. CDR3 DNA sequence: TGTGCCAGCAGCCAAGTTCGGGTCAGCGAGCAGTTCTTC.

The chain has TRBV9 and TRBJ1-1, with D tentatively TRBD1 (5 bases). This CDR3 spans 15 amino acids. The germline V gene encodes CDR1 SGDLS and CDR2 YYNGEE. The V end lost 5 bases, the J end lost 2 bases, and 16 bases lay between the germline ends. The CDR3 DNA sequence: TGTGCCAGCAGGGCACTGGGGGGTTCAAACACTGAAGCTTTCTTT. Protein: CASRALGGSNTEAFF.

V is TRBV28 and J is TRBJ2-3; the D is unclear. Per the germline V gene, CDR1 is MDHEN and CDR2 is SYDVKM. Trimming took off 2 bases at V and 1 base at J, with 7 bases between the two ends. The CDR3 runs 14 residues. CDR3 sequence (DNA): TGTGCCAGCAGTTTAGGCAGGCGCACAGATACGCAGTATTTT. Translated, it gives CASSLGRRTDTQYF.

The chain links TRBV11-3 to TRBJ2-1; 14 bases are shared with TRBD2. With 2 bases clipped from V and 8 bases from J, the junction kept 8 bases outside the gene matches. Germline V gene data show CDR1 as SGHNT and CDR2 as YENEEA. The CDR3 consists of 17 residues. The CDR3 sequence: CASSLNPRLAGGDEQFF. DNA of the CDR3: TGTGCCAGCAGCTTAAACCCCCGACTAGCGGGGGGGGATGAGCAGTTCTTC.

The J gene is TRBJ2-2, the V gene TRBV9; TRBD2 matches 9 bases. This CDR3 comprises 18 residues. Germline CDR1 SGDLS, CDR2 YYNGEE. The junction had 8 bases not matched to a gene; V was cut back by 0 bases and J by 2 bases. Here the CDR3 DNA reads TGTGCCAGCAGCGTAGCCCGTCTAGCGGGGACAAACACCGGGGAGCTGTTTTTT. The encoded protein is CASSVARLAGTNTGELFF.

This chain joins TRBV6-5 and TRBJ1-1, with unresolved D. Trimming cost V 0 bases and J 2 bases, with 10 bases left between them. Germline V gives CDR1 MNHEY, CDR2 SVGAGI. This CDR3 spans 15 amino acids. CDR3 coding DNA: TGTGCCAGCAGTTACTCTAGGACTTCCAACACTGAAGCTTTCTTT. Translated: CASSYSRTSNTEAFF.